The T cell receptor beta chain under discussion was sequenced for a study of blood T cell repertoires in COVID-19 (TCRdb year 2020). Turning to the overall study: The collaborator samples originated in the United States, Italy and Spain and spanned the acute and convalescent phases of COVID-19. A de-identified subject ID, COVID-19 status, age in years and sex were almost always included in the sample metadata. Where available, HLA class I and class II types were taken from metadata supplied by the sample provider and were not determined by assay-based typing. Deeply sampled blood TCRbeta repertoires from subjects exposed to, actively infected with, or recovered from COVID-19 were included in the dataset. The samples were drawn from two sources: the first 160 participants of the ongoing ImmuneRACE study, and 950 to 1,500 subjects contributed by 6 global collaborators. The prospective study material was composed of cDNA or gDNA derived from T cells, B-cell-depleted T cells, or PBMCs. The repertoires were released in a freely available public database intended as a resource for research on the immune response to SARS-CoV-2.

Study-wide conclusions, independent of this receptor: The quantity of clinical and demographic metadata differed by source and by participant and was supplied without curation.

As for this clone: Its antigen target is currently unknown. No much larger clonotype is one base removed from it; base qualities were not supplied.

TCRbeta CDR3 regions were amplified from genomic DNA by means of the immunoSEQ Assay, a bias-controlled multiplex PCR. Concerning the study's data processing: The number of nucleated cells in each sample was estimated by amplification of reference gene primers within the assay. To quantify the absolute abundance of each unique TCRbeta CDR3 rearrangement, sequence reads were collapsed and filtered. For each sample, productive Simpson clonality was calculated as the square root of Simpson's diversity index across productive rearrangements. TCRdb took this table from immuneACCESS and kept in-frame rearrangements with V and J called. Such tables lack part of the clones; where checked against another copy, unresolved V genes explain under half of the gap, and the rest is unexplained. The DNA was the basis for D and trimming; V, J and clone size are from that table. This sample gives about 150,000 clones in total; roughly nine tenths of them show up just once. The ten largest make up around 4% of the sample.

Each collaborating institution followed its own protocols to collect whole blood in K2EDTA tubes. For TCRbeta analysis, collaborator samples were shipped as frozen whole blood, as isolated PBMCs, or as DNA extracted from either sample type. The sequence came from a woman in her sixties or seventies with active or convalescent COVID-19. The sample taken for sequencing was peripheral blood.

CDR3 region: CASSLVGLLSNEQFF. The DNA sequence reads TGTGCCAGCAGCTTAGTGGGACTTCTGTCCAATGAGCAGTTCTTC. The rearranged chain carries TRBV7-2 and TRBJ2-1, and TRBD2 may be the D gene, going by 6 matching bases. V gives up 1 base and J gives up 6 bases, and the segment between their germline ends measures 13 bases. The germline V gene supplies CDR1 SGHTA and CDR2 FQGNSA. Including the terminal cysteine and phenylalanine, the CDR3 comprises 15 residues. The kept DNA is CDR3 alone, 45 bases in frame from the first base. The full variable domain, completed from the reference TRBV7-2 and TRBJ2-1 proteins outside the CDR3, reads GAGVSQSPSNKVTEKGKDVELRCDPISGHTALYWYRQSLGQGLEFLIYFQGNSAPDKSGLPSDRFSAERTGGSVSTLTIQRTQQEDSAVYLCASSLVGLLSNEQFFGPGTRLTVL.